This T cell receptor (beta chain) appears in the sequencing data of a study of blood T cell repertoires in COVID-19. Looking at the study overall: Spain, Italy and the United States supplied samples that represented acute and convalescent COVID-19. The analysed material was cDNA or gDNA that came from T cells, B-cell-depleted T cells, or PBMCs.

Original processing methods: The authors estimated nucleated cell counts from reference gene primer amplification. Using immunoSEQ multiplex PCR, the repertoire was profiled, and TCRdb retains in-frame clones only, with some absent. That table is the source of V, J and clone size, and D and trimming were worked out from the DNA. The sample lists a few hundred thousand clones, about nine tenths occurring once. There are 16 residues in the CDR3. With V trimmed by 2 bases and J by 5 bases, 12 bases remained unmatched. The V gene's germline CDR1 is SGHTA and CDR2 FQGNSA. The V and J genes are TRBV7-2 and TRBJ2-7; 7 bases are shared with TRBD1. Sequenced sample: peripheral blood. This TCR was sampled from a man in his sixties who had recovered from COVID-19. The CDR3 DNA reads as TGTGCCAGCAGCTTAAGGGGACAGAATCCCGTCCACGAGCAGTACTTC. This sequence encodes CASSLRGQNPVHEQYF.